This passage covers 22 T cell receptor beta chains from one sample sequenced in a study of OX40 agonist ivuxolimab in advanced cancers. Only in-frame clones appear in the TCRdb table, and some are missing; sequencing was by immunoSEQ multiplex PCR. The data show 55,000 to 85,000 clones, with 80% to 95% seen just once and 7.6% held by the top ten. Sequenced here: CD4+ or CD8+ T cells sorted from blood, sampled in a trial of the OX40 agonist ivuxolimab. These TCRs come from an adult with an advanced solid tumor such as melanoma, head and neck, liver or kidney cancer.

This clone was seen just once. The rearrangement joins TRBV19 to TRBJ1-2; TRBD1 matches at 8 bases. Trimming took 9 bases from V and 7 from J; bases not matched to a gene: 16. This CDR3 is built from 15 residues. The germline CDR1 and CDR2 sequences are LNHDA and SQIVND (reference sequence). CDR3 amino acids: CASDGQGYSPLGYTF. DNA of the CDR3: TGTGCCAGCGACGGACAGGGTTACTCCCCCCTTGGCTACACCTTC.

CDR3 protein: CASSHSSYEQYF. The CDR3 bases are TGTGCCAGCAGCCATTCGTCCTACGAGCAGTACTTC. V is TRBV4-2 and J is TRBJ2-7; D remains ambiguous. Trimming cost V 3 bases and J 1 base, with 4 bases left between them. CDR3 length: 12 residues. CDR1 and CDR2 from the germline V gene are LGHNA and YNFKEQ.

This clone was observed a single time. The rearrangement uses TRBV29-1 and TRBJ1-1, with D perhaps TRBD1 (6 bases). With 3 bases removed from V and 6 bases from J, the gap between germline ends came to 11 bases. This CDR3 contains 12 residues. Germline-derived CDR1 and CDR2 are SQVTM and ANQGSEA. CDR3 DNA: TGCAGCGTTGACTCGGAGGGGGCTGAAGCTTTCTTT. Amino acid sequence: CSVDSEGAEAFF.

The J gene is TRBJ1-5, the V gene TRBV2; TRBD1 is a possible D gene (6 bases). The V gene lost 4 bases and the J gene lost 4 bases, with 11 bases spanning the gap. CDR1 SNHLY and CDR2 FYNNEI come from the germline V gene. The CDR3 covers 14 residues. The CDR3 spells CASSAGRGNQPQHF. The CDR3 DNA reads as TGTGCCAGCAGTGCCGGGAGGGGGAATCAGCCCCAGCATTTT.

The chain employs TRBV29-1 and TRBJ2-2, with unresolved D. The CDR3 loop spans 13 amino acids. Germline lookup yields CDR1 SQVTM and CDR2 ANQGSEA. The V end was cut by 6 bases, the J end by 1 base, with 9 bases between. The CDR3, as DNA: TGCAGCGTGGAACCAGAGAACACCGGGGAGCTGTTTTTT. This translates into CSVEPENTGELFF.

The rearrangement links TRBV18 to TRBJ2-1, with no clear D. The V gene's germline CDR1 is KGHSH and CDR2 LQKENI. There are 12 residues in the CDR3. V was shortened by 4 bases and J by 8 bases, with 9 bases between the two germline ends. The CDR3 DNA reads as TGTGCCAGCTCACAATACGACGATGAGCAGTTCTTC. Its translation is CASSQYDDEQFF.

The chain has TRBV7-6 and TRBJ1-2; 8 bases map to TRBD1. This CDR3 contains 13 residues. CDR1 and CDR2 from the germline V gene are SGHVS and FNYEAQ. Trimming at V came to 5 bases and at J to 8 bases, leaving 7 bases not matched to a gene. The CDR3 here is CASSNQGAPGYTF. The CDR3 DNA reads as TGTGCCAGCAGCAACCAGGGGGCGCCGGGCTACACCTTC.

The chain has TRBV7-9 and TRBJ2-7; D not resolved. Germline CDR1 and CDR2: SEHNR and FQNEAQ (reference sequence). Deletions cut 6 bases from V and 3 bases from J, with 6 bases between. This CDR3 is 11 amino acids long. CDR3 loop: CASSYNYEQYF. The CDR3 DNA follows: TGTGCCAGCAGTTATAACTACGAGCAGTACTTC.

The chain links TRBV5-6 to TRBJ1-1, with D possibly TRBD1 on 6 matching bases. CDR3 length: 15 amino acids. Trimming left V 1 base short and J 0 bases short, with 10 bases between. Germline V gene lookup returns CDR1 SGHDT and CDR2 YYEEEE. The CDR3 here is CASSLMGHLNTEAFF. DNA for the CDR3: TGTGCCAGCAGCTTGATGGGACACCTGAACACTGAAGCTTTCTTT.

A note on this clone: The same CDR3 arises from other DNA sequences in this sample as well. This chain uses TRBV5-1 with TRBJ1-1, with D maybe TRBD1 (5 bases). Trimming removed 1 base from V and 6 bases from J, with 7 bases in between. This CDR3 is built from 12 residues. The V gene's germline CDR1 is SGHRS and CDR2 YFSETQ. In DNA, the CDR3 is TGCGCCAGCAGCTTGTCGGGGCCTGAAGCTTTCTTT. As protein: CASSLSGPEAFF.

V gene TRBV6-6 combines with J gene TRBJ1-2, with 7 bases that match TRBD1. V was clipped by 9 bases and J by 6 bases; unmatched bases: 10. The germline CDR1 and CDR2 sequences are MNHNY and SVGAGI (reference sequence). The CDR3 is made up of 13 amino acids. This CDR3 reads CASHTTGVDGYTF. The CDR3 region has the DNA TGTGCCAGTCACACCACAGGGGTGGATGGCTACACCTTC.

DNA for the CDR3: TGTGCCAGCAGTATGGCGGGGGGGAGTTACAATGAGCAGTTCTTC. It translates to CASSMAGGSYNEQFF. The V and J genes are TRBV5-4 and TRBJ2-1; 9 bases line up with TRBD2. The CDR3 spans 15 residues. Germline CDR1 and CDR2: SGHNT and YYREEE (reference sequence). The V gene end was trimmed by 5 bases and the J gene end by 4 bases; junction bases not matched to a gene: 7.

This clone was counted once. The CDR3 region is CASRQGMGETQYF. CDR3 nucleotides: TGTGCCAGCAGACAGGGGATGGGGGAGACCCAGTACTTC. The J gene is TRBJ2-5, the V gene TRBV28; 7 bases fit TRBD1. The CDR3 is 13 residues long. Germline-derived CDR1 and CDR2 are MDHEN and SYDVKM. Trimming at V came to 6 bases and at J to 5 bases, leaving 6 bases not matched to a gene. The variable domain in full, completed from reference TRBV28 and TRBJ2-5, reads DVKVTQSSRYLVKRTGEKVFLECVQDMDHENMFWYRQDPGLGLRLIYFSYDVKMKEKGDIPEGYSVSREKKERFSLILESASTNQTSMYLCASRQGMGETQYFGPGTRLLVL.

The chain combines TRBV9 with TRBJ1-4; D remains unclear. V lost 5 bases to trimming and J lost 6 bases, with 11 bases between them. The CDR3 sequence is 13 residues long. Germline V lookup: CDR1 SGDLS, CDR2 YYNGEE. The CDR3, as DNA: TGTGCCAGCAGGGGGAGGGATGATGAAAAACTGTTTTTT. Amino acid sequence: CASRGRDDEKLFF.

This clone was detected once. The rearrangement joins TRBV10-3 to TRBJ1-4; D not certain. Trimming shortened V by 3 bases and J by 7 bases, and 9 bases separated the two germline ends. The germline gives CDR1 ENHRY, CDR2 SYGVKD. The CDR3 has 13 amino acids. The CDR3 nucleotides are TGTGCCATCAGTGAAGTAGGCAGTGAAAAACTGTTTTTT. This encodes CAISEVGSEKLFF.

The genes are TRBV13 and TRBJ1-2; 7 nucleotides agree with TRBD1. The CDR3 sequence is 13 residues long. The ends lost 5 bases at V and 8 bases at J; junction bases unmatched: 8. The germline gives CDR1 PRHDT, CDR2 FYEKMQ (reference sequence). This CDR3 reads CASSKRGPWGYTF. Here the CDR3 DNA reads TGTGCCAGCAGCAAGAGGGGGCCCTGGGGCTACACCTTC. Complete variable domain (other parts from reference TRBV13 and TRBJ1-2): AAGVIQSPRHLIKEKRETATLKCYPIPRHDTVYWYQQGPGQDPQFLISFYEKMQSDKGSIPDRFSAQQFSDYHSELNMSSLELGDSALYFCASSKRGPWGYTFGSGTRLTVV.

The V gene is TRBV29-1, the J gene TRBJ2-7; TRBD1 matches 9 bases. CDR3 length equals 13 residues. Germline trimming cut 6 bases from V and 3 bases from J; bases unmatched to any gene: 6. The germline V gene encodes CDR1 SQVTM and CDR2 ANQGSEA. CDR3 sequence reads: CSVGQGDRYEQYF. For the CDR3, the DNA is TGCAGCGTGGGACAGGGAGACCGCTACGAGCAGTACTTC.

The chain couples TRBV19 to TRBJ2-1; D call uncertain. V dropped 6 bases and J dropped 8 bases, with 17 bases sitting between them. The germline V gene encodes CDR1 LNHDA and CDR2 SQIVND (reference sequence). The CDR3 length is 14 residues. The CDR3 loop reads CASSTVGVSDEQFF. The DNA for the CDR3 is TGTGCCAGTAGCACTGTGGGCGTTTCGGATGAGCAGTTCTTC. Full variable domain (outside the CDR3, taken from reference TRBV19 and TRBJ2-1): DGGITQSPKYLFRKEGQNVTLSCEQNLNHDAMYWYRQDPGQGLRLIYYSQIVNDFQKGDIAEGYSVSREKKESFPLTVTSAQKNPTAFYLCASSTVGVSDEQFFGPGTRLTVL.

This clone was observed a single time. The rearrangement uses TRBV10-3 and TRBJ1-3; D unresolved. Germline V gives CDR1 ENHRY, CDR2 SYGVKD. Between the trimmed V and J ends, which lost 6 bases and 0 bases, there was a span of 9 bases. The CDR3 is 14 residues long. The CDR3 region is CAIREPSSGNTIYF. CDR3 bases: TGTGCCATCAGAGAACCGAGCTCTGGAAACACCATATATTTT.

This chain joins TRBV4-1 and TRBJ2-7; TRBD1 is a possible D gene (5 bases). V gave up 1 base and J gave up 1 base, with 8 bases separating them. This CDR3 is built from 14 residues. Germline V gene sequence: CDR1 MGHRA, CDR2 YSYEKL. Written as DNA, the CDR3 is TGCGCCAGCAGCCAAGGGGGCCGGTCCTACGAGCAGTACTTC. It codes for CASSQGGRSYEQYF.

The chain carries TRBV4-3 and TRBJ1-6; a weak D match, TRBD1 (5 bases). Germline CDR1 is LGHNA and CDR2 is YSLEER. CDR3 length equals 18 residues. The ends were cut back, 1 base at V and 0 bases at J, with 13 bases in the middle. This CDR3 is CASSQGVGGSSYNSPLHF. The CDR3 DNA reads as TGCGCCAGCAGCCAAGGGGTGGGGGGGAGCTCCTATAATTCACCCCTCCACTTT.

The chain links TRBV15 to TRBJ2-1; D is uncertain. The germline V gene has CDR1 LNHNV and CDR2 YYDKDF (reference sequence). V lost 5 bases, J lost 0 bases, and 11 bases lay in between. The CDR3 has 15 residues. The CDR3, as DNA: TGTGCCACCAGCGGTCTACGGTTCTCCTACAATGAGCAGTTCTTC. This encodes CATSGLRFSYNEQFF.